These 19 T cell receptor beta chains came from one sample sequenced in a study of cytomegalovirus exposure and HLA in healthy donors. Researchers ran the PCR with 60 Vbeta and 13 Jbeta primers. Libraries were prepared by immunoSEQ multiplex PCR; TCRdb keeps only in-frame clonotypes and omits some of them. The sample holds approximately 150,000 clones, approximately 82% seen once. The sequenced sample consisted of PBMCs. All receptors come from a man between 18 and 35 years old in good health and CMV-seropositive.

The table lists this clone with a count of one. J is TRBJ1-3 and V is TRBV28; D gene unclear. The CDR3 totals 11 residues. Germline assignment: CDR1 MDHEN and CDR2 SYDVKM. Trimming pared 4 bases from V and 9 bases from J, leaving 7 bases between. CDR3 bases: TGTGCCAGCAGTTCCCCTAGCACCATATATTTT. Protein product: CASSSPSTIYF.

The V call is TRBV19, the J call TRBJ2-2; D is perhaps TRBD1 (6 bases). The CDR3 runs to 14 residues. Germline-derived CDR1 and CDR2 are LNHDA and SQIVND (reference sequence). Trimming shortened V by 10 bases and J by 4 bases, and 16 bases separated the two germline ends. The CDR3 loop reads CATQQGWFTGELFF. CDR3 sequence (DNA): TGTGCCACCCAACAGGGTTGGTTCACCGGGGAGCTGTTTTTT.

V usage is TRBV4-1 and J usage is TRBJ2-1; 7 bases line up with TRBD1. Germline trimming cut 0 bases from V and 3 bases from J; bases unmatched to any gene: 8. The germline CDR1 and CDR2 sequences are MGHRA and YSYEKL. The CDR3 runs to 17 residues. The DNA for the CDR3 is TGCGCCAGCAGCCAAGATCGGGGACAGAGGCACTACAATGAGCAGTTCTTC. This translates into CASSQDRGQRHYNEQFF.

The J gene is TRBJ1-5, the V gene TRBV19, with D maybe TRBD1 (6 bases). Trimming removed 9 bases at V and 1 base at J, with 16 bases between. The germline CDR1 and CDR2 sequences are LNHDA and SQIVND (reference sequence). The CDR3 loop spans 15 amino acids. CDR3 coding DNA: TGTGCCAGCAGAGCACTACAGGGAAGCAATCAGCCCCAGCATTTT. The encoded protein is CASRALQGSNQPQHF. Variable domain in full (rest from reference TRBV19 and TRBJ1-5): DGGITQSPKYLFRKEGQNVTLSCEQNLNHDAMYWYRQDPGQGLRLIYYSQIVNDFQKGDIAEGYSVSREKKESFPLTVTSAQKNPTAFYLCASRALQGSNQPQHFGDGTRLSIL.

This chain links TRBV30 with TRBJ2-1; tentative D call: TRBD1 (5 bases). The CDR3 totals 16 residues. The V gene lost 0 bases and the J gene lost 0 bases, with 12 bases spanning the gap. Germline V gene sequence: CDR1 GTSNPN, CDR2 SVGIG (reference sequence). In DNA form, the CDR3 reads TGTGCCTGGAGTGTAAGCAGGGTCAGCTCCTACAATGAGCAGTTCTTC. Protein: CAWSVSRVSSYNEQFF.

This sequence joins TRBV6-6 and TRBJ2-1, with a weak D call TRBD2 (6 bases). Germline V lookup: CDR1 MNHNY, CDR2 SVGAGI (reference sequence). The CDR3 consists of 13 residues. Trimming cost V 6 bases and J 8 bases, with 14 bases left between them. The CDR3 bases are TGTGCCAGCAGGGGACTCGAAACCCATGAGCAGTTCTTC. Translation gives CASRGLETHEQFF.

The sample holds one count of this clone. The chain carries TRBV28 and TRBJ2-7; TRBD2 aligns across 9 bases. Germline CDR1 MDHEN, CDR2 SYDVKM. V lost 3 bases to trimming and J lost 0 bases; unmatched junction nucleotides: 3. The CDR3 has 15 amino acids. The CDR3 loop is CASSFSSGNSYEQYF. The CDR3 coding sequence is TGTGCCAGCAGTTTCTCTAGCGGGAACTCCTACGAGCAGTACTTC.

The chain couples TRBV10-1 to TRBJ2-1; D gene ambiguous. V lost 7 bases, J lost 9 bases, and 10 bases lay in between. Germline V gene data show CDR1 as WNHNN and CDR2 as SYGVQD (reference sequence). This CDR3 contains 11 residues. CDR3: CASMITTEQFF. The DNA for the CDR3 is TGCGCCAGCATGATAACAACTGAGCAGTTCTTC.

The rearrangement uses TRBV6-1 and TRBJ1-5, with D possibly being TRBD1 (5 bases). The CDR3 sequence is 15 residues long. V dropped 6 bases and J dropped 7 bases, with 19 bases sitting between them. Per the germline V gene, CDR1 is MNHNS and CDR2 is SASEGT. Here the CDR3 reads CASRRTQDSRQPQHF. In DNA form, the CDR3 reads TGTGCCAGCAGAAGAACCCAAGACAGTCGACAGCCCCAGCATTTT.

This clone appeared a single time. CDR3 in amino acids: CASSISGISYEQYF. CDR3 DNA: TGTGCCAGTAGTATTAGCGGGATCTCCTACGAGCAGTACTTC. V usage is TRBV19 and J usage is TRBJ2-7; TRBD2 aligns across 8 bases. After removal of 3 bases from V and 0 bases from J, the junction contained 1 base not matched to a gene. The CDR3 sequence is 14 residues long. Germline V gene sequence: CDR1 LNHDA, CDR2 SQIVND (reference sequence).

V gene TRBV5-4 combines with J gene TRBJ2-2; D not certain. Germline V CDR1 and CDR2: SGHNT, YYREEE (reference sequence). CDR3 length equals 12 residues. V shed 4 bases and J shed 6 bases, with 7 bases lying between them. DNA for the CDR3: TGTGCCAGCAGCCGTAATGCCGGGGAGCTGTTTTTT. Translation: CASSRNAGELFF.

The chain combines TRBV27 with TRBJ1-2, with TRBD1 identical over 8 bases. This CDR3 region has 14 residues. CDR1 and CDR2 (germline): MNHEY, SMNVEV (reference sequence). Trimming removed 2 bases from V and 6 bases from J; junction bases left unmatched: 5. The CDR3 loop is CASSLGYRGNGYTF. For the CDR3, the DNA is TGTGCCAGCAGTTTAGGGTACAGGGGGAATGGCTACACCTTC.

There are a few counts of this clone. The chain uses TRBV5-1 and TRBJ1-1; possible D gene TRBD1, 6 bases. V gave up 8 bases and J gave up 12 bases, with 17 bases separating them. This CDR3 has 11 amino acids. The germline V gene has CDR1 SGHRS and CDR2 YFSETQ. The CDR3 protein is CASQDSEMTFF. As DNA, the CDR3 is TGCGCCAGTCAGGACAGCGAGATGACTTTCTTT. The full variable domain, completed using reference TRBV5-1 and TRBJ1-1, is KAGVTQTPRYLIKTRGQQVTLSCSPISGHRSVSWYQQTPGQGLQFLFEYFSETQRNKGNFPGRFSGRQFSNSRSEMNVSTLELGDSALYLCASQDSEMTFFGQGTRLTVV.

The chain has TRBV4-2 and TRBJ2-3; D uncertain. V gave up 4 bases and J gave up 4 bases, with 9 bases separating them. CDR1 is LGHNA and CDR2 is YNFKEQ in the germline V gene. CDR3 length: 13 amino acids. The DNA of the CDR3 is TGTGCCAGCAGCCCCCCCTTAGCAGATACGCAGTATTTT. It codes for CASSPPLADTQYF.

This chain connects TRBV28 to TRBJ2-7; TRBD2 matches 13 bases. From germline, CDR1 is MDHEN and CDR2 SYDVKM. V gave up 3 bases and J gave up 5 bases; unmatched junction bases: 10. The CDR3 extends over 17 amino acids. CDR3 amino acids: CASSFVASGTSGDEQYF. The CDR3 nucleotides read TGTGCCAGCAGTTTCGTGGCGTCCGGGACTAGCGGGGACGAGCAGTACTTC.

The chain employs TRBV5-5 and TRBJ2-7; a weak D match, TRBD2 (5 bases). The ends were cut back, 1 base at V and 7 bases at J, with 21 bases in the middle. CDR1 is SGHKS and CDR2 is YYEKEE in the germline V gene (reference sequence). CDR3 length: 16 amino acids. This chain's CDR3 is CASSLRGYSALGEQYF. CDR3 bases: TGTGCCAGCAGCTTGCGGGGTTATTCAGCCCTGGGTGAGCAGTACTTC.

The sample holds a few counts of this clone. This chain joins TRBV5-1 and TRBJ2-5; TRBD2 agrees at 8 bases. J gave up 0 bases and V 4 bases, and 8 bases lay outside the gene matches. Germline CDR1 and CDR2: SGHRS and YFSETQ. The CDR3 loop spans 16 amino acids. DNA for the CDR3: TGCGCCAGCAGCCGGACTAGCTCCCAGCACCAAGAGACCCAGTACTTC. It encodes CASSRTSSQHQETQYF.

V gene TRBV2 combines with J gene TRBJ1-4, with no clear D. The V gene's germline CDR1 is SNHLY and CDR2 FYNNEI. Between the trimmed V and J ends, which lost 4 bases and 0 bases, there was a span of 9 bases. The CDR3 runs 15 residues. The CDR3 DNA reads TGTGCCAGCAGTGGATACACAGCAACTAATGAAAAACTGTTTTTT. Translated: CASSGYTATNEKLFF.

The chain is built from TRBV18 and TRBJ1-1, with 8 bases identical to TRBD1. J lost 0 bases, V lost 6 bases, and 21 bases had no gene match. This CDR3 is 20 amino acids long. The germline CDR1 and CDR2 sequences are KGHSH and LQKENI. The CDR3 loop is CASSLIRTGSQPGMNTEAFF. The CDR3, as DNA: TGTGCCAGCTCCCTGATTCGGACAGGGTCCCAACCAGGGATGAACACTGAAGCTTTCTTT.